Listed below are T cell receptor beta chains from one sample, sequenced in a study of T cell responses to AZD1222 COVID-19 vaccine. Sequenced by immunoSEQ multiplex PCR; TCRdb stores in-frame clones only, minus some. This sample has about 69,000 clones, with 86% found just once. The sequenced sample was peripheral blood, obtained on day 0 of AZD1222 vaccination. The receptors here all came from an adult in good health. Both conserved end residues are part of each CDR3. The D gene is left open where the match is weak. Expanded clones are given a class, and other clones once, few, many or no size at all.

>15|.|TRBV7-3|TRBJ2-1|.
TGTGCCAGCGCTGCAACCGGGGCCCTCTACAATGAGCAGTTCTTC
CASAATGALYNEQFF
>14|.|TRBV7-9|TRBJ1-5|.
TGTGCCAGCAGCTCCGGGACTCCTCAACAGCCCCAGCATTTT
CASSSGTPQQPQHF
>13|.|TRBV29-1|TRBJ1-6|TRBD1
TGCAGCGGGCGGGACAGGCCCAATTCACCCCTCCACTTT
CSGRDRPNSPLHF
>18|.|TRBV18|TRBJ2-3|TRBD2
TGTGCCAGCTCACCAAGAGTTACTAGCGGGGCTGTCACAGATACGCAGTATTTT
CASSPRVTSGAVTDTQYF
>11|.|TRBV30|TRBJ1-3|.
TGTGCCTGGAGTTCGGGAAACACCATATATTTT
CAWSSGNTIYF
>13|.|TRBV29-1|TRBJ1-3|.
TGCAGCGCAGCACGCGGGGGCGGAAACACCATATATTTT
CSAARGGGNTIYF
>12|.|TRBV9|TRBJ2-1|.
TGTGCCAGCAGCGTCTCTACCGTGGAGCAGTTCTTC
CASSVSTVEQFF
>15|.|TRBV24-1|TRBJ2-7|.
TGTGCCACCAGTGCCGGGGAAGGGCTGGGCCACGAGCAGTACTTC
CATSAGEGLGHEQYF
>14|.|TRBV10-3|TRBJ2-2|TRBD1
TGTGCCAGCCTCGACAGGGGCGACACCGGGGAGCTGTTTTTT
CASLDRGDTGELFF
>16|.|TRBV10-3|TRBJ1-5|.
TGTGCCATCAGTGTGGGCGACAGATCGGGTAAGGAGCCCCAGCATTTT
CAISVGDRSGKEPQHF
>12|.|TRBV19|TRBJ2-1|.
TGTGCCAGTAGTATTGTAAGACATGAGCAGTTCTTC
CASSIVRHEQFF
>14|.|TRBV7-9|TRBJ1-6|.
TGTGCCAGCAGCCTTATCATAGGTAATTCACCCCTCCACTTT
CASSLIIGNSPLHF
>15|.|TRBV7-2|TRBJ1-5|.
TGTGCCAGCAGCTTATTAGCAGGGGATGTTCAGCCCCAGCATTTT
CASSLLAGDVQPQHF
>14|.|TRBV3-1/TRBV3-2|TRBJ2-5|TRBD1
TGTGCCAGCAGCCGACTTAACAGGGGAGAGACCCAGTACTTC
CASSRLNRGETQYF
>13|.|TRBV7-9|TRBJ1-6|.
TGTGCCAGCAGCTTCGTGGGGGAATCACCCCTCCACTTT
CASSFVGESPLHF
>20|.|TRBV2|TRBJ2-4|TRBD2
TGTGCCAGCAGTGAAAGGCCGGGACTAGCGGGAGATCGGGCCAAAAACATTCAGTACTTC
CASSERPGLAGDRAKNIQYF
>14|few|TRBV30|TRBJ1-4|.
TGTGCCTGGAGCATCCGCAGGGGCGGTGAAAAACTGTTTTTT
CAWSIRRGGEKLFF
>16|.|TRBV5-5|TRBJ1-2|TRBD1
TGTGCCAGCAGCTTGGCTATGACAGGGGGGGACTATGGCTACACCTTC
CASSLAMTGGDYGYTF
>12|.|TRBV29-1|TRBJ1-2|.
TGCAGCGTTACGGGGTCCAACTATGGCTACACCTTC
CSVTGSNYGYTF
>13|.|TRBV3-1/TRBV3-2|TRBJ2-7|TRBD1
TGTGCCAGCAGCCAAAGGGGGCTCGGCGAGCAGTACTTC
CASSQRGLGEQYF
>18|.|TRBV3-1/TRBV3-2|TRBJ2-1|TRBD2
TGTGCCAGCAGCCAAGAATTTGGTAGCGGGACTTCCTACAATGAGCAGTTCTTC
CASSQEFGSGTSYNEQFF
>14|.|TRBV11-2|TRBJ1-2|.
TGTGCCAGCAGCTTGGGGGGTGGTGGCTATGGCTACACCTTC
CASSLGGGGYGYTF
>13|few|TRBV12-3/TRBV12-4|TRBJ1-1|.
TGTGCCAGCAGTTGGGGGATGAACACTGAAGCTTTCTTT
CASSWGMNTEAFF
>17|.|TRBV28|TRBJ2-3|TRBD2
TGTGCCAGCAGTTTAGGGCCTAGCGGGGGGACTAAAGATACGCAGTATTTT
CASSLGPSGGTKDTQYF
>14|few|TRBV5-5|TRBJ2-2|.
TGTGCCAGCAGGGTGCTTTCGAACACCGGGGAGCTGTTTTTT
CASRVLSNTGELFF
>16|.|TRBV3-1/TRBV3-2|TRBJ2-7|TRBD1
TGTGCCAGCAGCCAAGGACAGGGGGTTACCGGATACGAGCAGTACTTC
CASSQGQGVTGYEQYF
>18|.|TRBV5-6|TRBJ2-2|TRBD2
TGTGCCAGCAGCTTGGGACCAGTTGGCCAGGGAGGGACCGGGGAGCTGTTTTTT
CASSLGPVGQGGTGELFF
>16|.|TRBV27|TRBJ1-3|TRBD1
TGTGCCAGCAGCCCCGGGACAGCTTACTCTGGAAACACCATATATTTT
CASSPGTAYSGNTIYF
>15|.|TRBV4-1|TRBJ2-7|.
TGCGCCAGCAGCTATACAAGTGAGGAGGGGTACGAGCAGTACTTC
CASSYTSEEGYEQYF
>14|.|TRBV23-1|TRBJ2-7|TRBD1
TGCGCCAGCAGTCAATTCGACAGGGGTATCGAGCAGTACTTC
CASSQFDRGIEQYF
>12|.|TRBV12-3/TRBV12-4|TRBJ2-7|.
TGTGCCAGCAGTTCAGACCTCTACGAGCAGTACTTC
CASSSDLYEQYF
>15|.|TRBV7-2|TRBJ1-5|TRBD1
TGTGCCAGCAGCTTAGTCGGGACAGTCAATCAGCCCCAGCATTTT
CASSLVGTVNQPQHF
>16|.|TRBV28|TRBJ1-5|TRBD1
TGTGCCAGCAGTTTAGGGACAGGGGGGATTTATCAGCCCCAGCATTTT
CASSLGTGGIYQPQHF
>14|.|TRBV9|TRBJ2-1|.
TGTGCCAGCAGCGTAGAACAGGGCTACAATGAGCAGTTCTTC
CASSVEQGYNEQFF
>13|few|TRBV12-3/TRBV12-4|TRBJ1-4|.
TGTGCCAGCACACTCGCCGGGGGTGAAAAACTGTTTTTT
CASTLAGGEKLFF
>15|.|TRBV30|TRBJ1-6|TRBD1
TGTGCCCCCCAAGGTGGGGGGACAGGGGATTCACCCCTCCACTTT
CAPQGGGTGDSPLHF
>16|.|TRBV9|TRBJ1-4|.
TGTGCCAGCAGCATCGAAGGGAACCCAACTAATGAAAAACTGTTTTTT
CASSIEGNPTNEKLFF
>15|once|TRBV24-1|TRBJ1-6|.
TGTGCCACCGGAATTGGCTGCTCCTATAATTCACCCCTCCACTTT
CATGIGCSYNSPLHF
>13|.|TRBV15|TRBJ1-2|.
TGTGCCACCAGCCGAGACCGTTTTTATGGCTACACCTTC
CATSRDRFYGYTF
>14|.|TRBV28|TRBJ2-7|.
TGTGCCAGCAGTTTGCTAGGGAGTACCTACGAGCAGTACTTC
CASSLLGSTYEQYF
>17|.|TRBV9|TRBJ1-1|TRBD1
TGTGCCAGCAGCGTAGAAGGGGGACAGGGCCCGAACACTGAAGCTTTCTTT
CASSVEGGQGPNTEAFF
>15|.|TRBV13|TRBJ1-1|.
TGTGCCAGCAGCTTAGTACTTGACCGAGGGACTGAAGCTTTCTTT
CASSLVLDRGTEAFF
>14|.|TRBV19|TRBJ2-1|.
TGTGCCAGTAGGACCAAAGGACTCCTCAATGAGCAGTTCTTC
CASRTKGLLNEQFF
>14|.|TRBV19|TRBJ1-2|.
TGTGCCAGTAGTGCCCAGGGGTCGGACTATGGCTACACCTTC
CASSAQGSDYGYTF
>13|.|TRBV29-1|TRBJ1-5|.
TGCAGCGTCCAGGGTAATAGCAATCAGCCCCAGCATTTT
CSVQGNSNQPQHF
>15|.|TRBV30|TRBJ1-2|.
TGTGCCTGGAGTGTAGCTGGGGGGGCTAACTATGGCTACACCTTC
CAWSVAGGANYGYTF
>17|.|TRBV25-1|TRBJ2-7|TRBD2
TGTGCCAGCAGTGAATCCCCCGGGGTAGCGGGAGGGCCCGAGCAGTACTTC
CASSESPGVAGGPEQYF
>14|.|TRBV7-9|TRBJ1-2|.
TGTGCCAGCAGCTTAGCATCAGCCTTTCAAGGCTACACCTTC
CASSLASAFQGYTF